This T cell receptor (beta chain) was sequenced for a study of blood T cells in healthy people across ages. Primers used in a second PCR of roughly 6 to 11 cycles were a sample-barcoded 5' primer and a J-beta primer mix. From the 5' RACE reads, TCRdb called clonotypes with MiXCR, one entry per CDR3 protein. The table lists 550,000 to 800,000 distinct CDR3 sequences, approximately 31% of them singletons, with 15% in the top ten. CDR1 is LNHDA and CDR2 is SQIVND in the germline V gene (reference sequence). Trimming at V came to 6 bases and at J to 2 bases, leaving 2 bases not matched to a gene. CDR3 length: 15 residues.

The TCR sequence derives from a woman over 75 in good health. The chain combines TRBV19 with TRBJ2-5; the match to TRBD2 covers 14 bases. The sequenced material came from blood. The CDR3 loop is CASRRTSGGQETQYF. The CDR3, as DNA: TGTGCCAGTAGAAGGACTAGCGGGGGGCAAGAGACCCAGTACTTC. Supplemented by reference TRBV19 and TRBJ2-5, the full variable domain reads DGGITQSPKYLFRKEGQNVTLSCEQNLNHDAMYWYRQDPGQGLRLIYYSQIVNDFQKGDIAEGYSVSREKKESFPLTVTSAQKNPTAFYLCASRRTSGGQETQYFGPGTRLLVL.